The 23 T cell receptor beta chains below come from one sample, sequenced in a study of cytomegalovirus exposure and HLA in healthy donors. The study ran its PCR with 60 Vbeta and 13 Jbeta primers. Profiling relied on immunoSEQ multiplex PCR, and the TCRdb table lists in-frame clones only, not all of them. Of about 200,000 clones in the sample, 60% to 85% were seen once. The material sequenced was PBMCs. These receptors all stem from a man between 40 and 49 years old in good health and CMV-seronegative.

The gene calls are TRBV7-3 and TRBJ2-3, with 11 bases aligning to TRBD2. Germline-derived CDR1 and CDR2 are SGHTA and FQGTGA. The CDR3 extends over 15 amino acids. The trim removed 1 base at V and 9 bases at J, leaving 6 bases unmatched. The DNA for the CDR3 is TGTGCCAGCAGCTTAATTAGCGGGGGGGCTGGGACGCAGTATTTT. It is translated as CASSLISGGAGTQYF. Using reference TRBV7-3 and TRBJ2-3 for the parts outside the CDR3, the full variable domain is GAGVSQTPSNKVTEKGKYVELRCDPISGHTALYWYRQSLGQGPEFLIYFQGTGAADDSGLPNDRFFAVRPEGSVSTLKIQRTERGDSAVYLCASSLISGGAGTQYFGPGTRLTVL.

The chain is built from TRBV18 and TRBJ1-6; TRBD1 agrees at 8 bases. V gave up 6 bases and J gave up 3 bases; unmatched junction bases: 7. The CDR3 spans 16 residues. CDR1 is KGHSH and CDR2 is LQKENI in the germline V gene. In DNA form, the CDR3 reads TGTGCCAGCTCCCCGACAGGGGATAGCTATAATTCACCCCTCCACTTT. This gives the protein CASSPTGDSYNSPLHF. The full variable domain, completed using reference TRBV18 and TRBJ1-6, is NAGVMQNPRHLVRRRGQEARLRCSPMKGHSHVYWYRQLPEEGLKFMVYLQKENIIDESGMPKERFSAEFPKEGPSILRIQQVVRGDSAAYFCASSPTGDSYNSPLHFGNGTRLTVT.

V usage is TRBV10-3 and J usage is TRBJ2-7; weak D call: TRBD1 (6 bases). CDR3 size: 15 residues. CDR1 is ENHRY, CDR2 SYGVKD, per germline. The V gene lost 0 bases and the J gene lost 2 bases, with 11 bases spanning the gap. CDR3 sequence reads: CAISESNREAYEQYF. In DNA, the CDR3 is TGTGCCATCAGTGAGTCCAACAGGGAAGCCTACGAGCAGTACTTC.

The chain uses TRBV5-1 and TRBJ2-3, with 14 bases identical to TRBD2. The CDR3 totals 15 residues. Germline V gene data show CDR1 as SGHRS and CDR2 as YFSETQ. V lost 4 bases to trimming and J lost 6 bases; unmatched junction nucleotides: 4. The CDR3 spells CASSLGLAGGDTQYF. The CDR3 DNA sequence: TGCGCCAGCAGCCTCGGACTAGCGGGGGGTGATACGCAGTATTTT.

V usage is TRBV19 and J usage is TRBJ2-2; 7 bases map to TRBD2. The trim removed 8 bases at V and 1 base at J, leaving 7 bases unmatched. This CDR3 is built from 15 residues. Germline-derived CDR1 and CDR2 are LNHDA and SQIVND (reference sequence). CDR3 nucleotides: TGTGCCAGTCGGGGCGGGAGTCTGAACACCGGGGAGCTGTTTTTT. Translating gives CASRGGSLNTGELFF. Looking up the rest from reference TRBV19 and TRBJ2-2 gives the full variable domain: DGGITQSPKYLFRKEGQNVTLSCEQNLNHDAMYWYRQDPGQGLRLIYYSQIVNDFQKGDIAEGYSVSREKKESFPLTVTSAQKNPTAFYLCASRGGSLNTGELFFGEGSRLTVL.

V gene TRBV4-2 combines with J gene TRBJ2-3, with TRBD1 matching 10 bases. This CDR3 contains 15 residues. The V and J ends lost 3 bases and 4 bases, in that order; junction bases with no gene match: 4. Germline CDR1 LGHNA, CDR2 YNFKEQ. CDR3 in DNA: TGTGCCAGCAGCCAGCGACAGGGGGCCGCAGATACGCAGTATTTT. Its protein product is CASSQRQGAADTQYF.

The chain carries TRBV19 and TRBJ1-5; 7 bases are a match to TRBD1. V lost 6 bases to trimming and J lost 1 base; unmatched junction nucleotides: 9. The CDR3 consists of 16 residues. Looked up from germline, CDR1 is LNHDA and CDR2 is SQIVND (reference sequence). The CDR3 nucleotides are TGTGCCAGTAGGAAGACGACAGGGTCAAGCAATCAGCCCCAGCATTTT. It yields the protein CASRKTTGSSNQPQHF.

This clone was found a few times. The gene calls are TRBV5-4 and TRBJ2-5; 7 bases fit TRBD1. V shed 2 bases, J shed 4 bases, and the junction held 2 bases outside the gene matches. Germline values: CDR1 SGHNT, CDR2 YYREEE (reference sequence). There are 13 residues in the CDR3. CDR3 nucleotide sequence: TGTGCCAGCAGCTTTACAGGGGTAGAGACCCAGTACTTC. Protein sequence: CASSFTGVETQYF.

The V gene is TRBV27, the J gene TRBJ2-1; TRBD1 is a possible D gene (6 bases). CDR3 length: 13 amino acids. With 8 bases removed from V and 2 bases from J, the gap between germline ends came to 10 bases. Germline assignment: CDR1 MNHEY and CDR2 SMNVEV (reference sequence). Here the CDR3 DNA reads TGTGCCAGCTCAGGGGACCCCTACAATGAGCAGTTCTTC. As protein: CASSGDPYNEQFF.

This chain links TRBV18 with TRBJ1-2, with TRBD1 matching 7 bases. CDR1 is KGHSH, CDR2 LQKENI, per germline. There are 13 residues in the CDR3. V dropped 5 bases and J dropped 2; count of bases not matched to a gene: 2. CDR3 sequence (DNA): TGTGCCAGCTCAGCGGACAGGAACTATGGCTACACCTTC. This encodes CASSADRNYGYTF.

V gene TRBV9 combines with J gene TRBJ1-2, with TRBD1 matching over 7 bases. The ends lost 4 bases at V and 1 base at J; junction bases unmatched: 10. CDR3 length: 16 amino acids. CDR1 SGDLS and CDR2 YYNGEE come from the germline V gene. The CDR3, as DNA: TGTGCCAGCAGCCCCGCGACAGGGAATTATAACTATGGCTACACCTTC. Its protein is CASSPATGNYNYGYTF.

This rearrangement joins TRBV7-2 to TRBJ2-1, with D perhaps matching TRBD2 (7 bases). V lost 5 bases to trimming and J lost 2 bases, with 19 bases between them. The CDR3 is 17 residues long. Germline CDR1 reads SGHTA; CDR2 reads FQGNSA. The CDR3 DNA sequence: TGTGCCAGCAGCATACCTTTGGGGCGGGGGCCCTACAATGAGCAGTTCTTC. It encodes CASSIPLGRGPYNEQFF.

The V gene is TRBV18, the J gene TRBJ1-5; TRBD1 is a possible D gene (5 bases). Germline loops: CDR1 KGHSH, CDR2 LQKENI. V was cut by 2 bases and J by 0 bases, with 11 bases left in between. The CDR3 spans 16 residues. The CDR3 spells CASSPTETDSNQPQHF. The CDR3 nucleotides read TGTGCCAGCTCACCAACTGAGACAGATAGCAATCAGCCCCAGCATTTT.

The CDR3 loop reads CAWSVGTSGYEQYF. CDR3 nucleotide sequence: TGTGCCTGGAGTGTTGGGACTAGCGGCTACGAGCAGTACTTC. This sequence joins TRBV30 and TRBJ2-7; 11 bases agree with TRBD2. The germline V gene has CDR1 GTSNPN and CDR2 SVGIG (reference sequence). This CDR3 has 14 residues. V shed 0 bases and J 3 bases; nucleotides not matched to a gene: 1. Filled out from reference TRBV30 and TRBJ2-7, the complete variable domain reads SQTIHQWPATLVQPVGSPLSLECTVEGTSNPNLYWYRQAAGRGLQLLFYSVGIGQISSEVPQNLSASRPQDRQFILSSKKLLLSDSGFYLCAWSVGTSGYEQYFGPGTRLTVT.

The chain combines TRBV29-1 with TRBJ2-3, with 7 bases aligning to TRBD1. This CDR3 is 15 amino acids long. Germline CDR1 SQVTM, CDR2 ANQGSEA. With V trimmed by 5 bases and J by 1 base, 9 bases remained unmatched. CDR3 in amino acids: CSVSPRGSRTDTQYF. CDR3 nucleotides: TGCAGCGTTTCCCCCAGGGGGTCCCGCACAGATACGCAGTATTTT.

The chain is built from TRBV5-1 and TRBJ2-7; no firm D call. The CDR3 loop spans 12 amino acids. The ends were cut back, 4 bases at V and 3 bases at J, with 8 bases in the middle. CDR1 SGHRS and CDR2 YFSETQ come from the germline V gene. The CDR3 nucleotides are TGCGCCAGCAGCGCGGCAAACTACGAGCAGTACTTC. Its protein is CASSAANYEQYF.

This clone was observed a few times. This chain connects TRBV5-6 to TRBJ1-5; D gene ambiguous. CDR3 length: 15 amino acids. Looked up from germline, CDR1 is SGHDT and CDR2 is YYEEEE. The V end lost 3 bases, the J end lost 3 bases, and 13 bases lay between the germline ends. CDR3 DNA sequence: TGTGCCAGCAGCTCCCCGGACTTTCCCAATCAGCCCCAGCATTTT. It yields the protein CASSSPDFPNQPQHF.

This clone showed up just a few times. V gene TRBV7-9 combines with J gene TRBJ2-2, with D possibly matching TRBD2 (5 bases). Looked up from germline, CDR1 is SEHNR and CDR2 is FQNEAQ (reference sequence). Trimming left V 5 bases short and J 3 bases short, with 16 bases between. This CDR3 contains 16 residues. CDR3 amino acids: CASSPLGSEYTGELFF. CDR3 coding DNA: TGTGCCAGCAGCCCGCTGGGTAGCGAGTACACCGGGGAGCTGTTTTTT.

The chain combines TRBV5-8 with TRBJ1-6, with D perhaps TRBD1 (5 bases). The CDR3 loop spans 13 amino acids. Trimming stripped 5 bases from V and 8 bases from J, with 11 bases between. The germline V gene encodes CDR1 SGHTS and CDR2 YDEGEE. CDR3 bases: TGTGCCAGCAGAGAGCAGGGATATTCACCCCTCCACTTT. It is translated as CASREQGYSPLHF.

V gene TRBV7-8 combines with J gene TRBJ2-7; a weak D match, TRBD1 (7 bases). Germline V CDR1 and CDR2: SGHVS, FQNEAQ. V was trimmed by 7 bases and J by 7 bases, leaving 17 bases between them. This CDR3 comprises 13 residues. The CDR3: CASNPGGGDEQYF. CDR3 in DNA: TGTGCCAGCAACCCCGGAGGGGGCGATGAGCAGTACTTC.

The gene calls are TRBV5-1 and TRBJ1-2; the D gene is possibly TRBD1 (6 bases). V lost 0 bases, J lost 4 bases, and 10 bases lay in between. The CDR3 runs 14 residues. Looked up from germline, CDR1 is SGHRS and CDR2 is YFSETQ. The CDR3 nucleotides read TGCGCCAGCAGCTTGGACAGGGTGAGCTATGGCTACACCTTC. Protein product: CASSLDRVSYGYTF.

The V call is TRBV11-3, the J call TRBJ2-5; TRBD2 agrees at 11 bases. The CDR3 length is 16 residues. Germline V gives CDR1 SGHNT, CDR2 YENEEA. V dropped 1 base and J dropped 2; count of bases not matched to a gene: 3. CDR3 bases: TGTGCCAGCAGCTTAGGGGCTAGCGGGGGGCAAGAGACCCAGTACTTC. Its protein is CASSLGASGGQETQYF.

J is TRBJ1-2 and V is TRBV5-4, with 8 bases fitting TRBD1. Germline CDR1 is SGHNT and CDR2 is YYREEE (reference sequence). Trimming took 2 bases from V and 1 from J; bases not matched to a gene: 7. The CDR3 covers 16 residues. The CDR3 region has the DNA TGTGCCAGCAGCTTAGATCAGGGGGCGGTTAACTATGGCTACACCTTC. Protein sequence: CASSLDQGAVNYGYTF. Variable domain in full (rest from reference TRBV5-4 and TRBJ1-2): ETGVTQSPTHLIKTRGQQVTLRCSSQSGHNTVSWYQQALGQGPQFIFQYYREEENGRGNFPPRFSGLQFPNYSSELNVNALELDDSALYLCASSLDQGAVNYGYTFGSGTRLTVV.